One and the same sample provided the 13 T cell receptor beta chains below, sequenced in a study of cytomegalovirus exposure and HLA in healthy donors. A multiplex PCR was run with 60 Vbeta primers and 13 Jbeta primers. Assay: immunoSEQ multiplex PCR; the TCRdb copy retains only in-frame clones and omits some. Of about 180,000 clones in the sample, roughly four fifths were seen once. Sequenced material: PBMCs. The receptors were gathered from a man aged 18 to 30 in good health and CMV-seronegative.

The chain has TRBV5-1 and TRBJ2-7; D possibly corresponds to TRBD2 (5 bases). V lost 4 bases to trimming and J lost 3 bases, with 5 bases between them. CDR1 is SGHRS, CDR2 YFSETQ, per germline. The CDR3 loop spans 11 amino acids. Here the CDR3 reads CASSRGYEQYF. CDR3 coding DNA: TGCGCCAGCAGCCGGGGCTACGAGCAGTACTTC.

The chain is built from TRBV27 and TRBJ2-5; D perhaps matches TRBD2 (6 bases). This CDR3 spans 13 amino acids. CDR1 and CDR2 from the germline V gene are MNHEY and SMNVEV (reference sequence). Between the trimmed V and J ends, which lost 6 bases and 7 bases, there was a span of 15 bases. This CDR3 reads CASSPSREATQYF. The CDR3 DNA follows: TGTGCCAGCAGCCCCTCGAGGGAGGCGACCCAGTACTTC.

This clone was seen a single time. The V and J genes are TRBV2 and TRBJ2-5; 8 bases map to TRBD2. Germline-derived CDR1 and CDR2 are SNHLY and FYNNEI. V lost 9 bases and J lost 0; bases outside the gene matches: 9. The CDR3 runs to 15 residues. The CDR3 DNA is TGTGCCAGTAAGATAGCGGGGACTAACCAAGAGACCCAGTACTTC. Protein: CASKIAGTNQETQYF.

This rearrangement joins TRBV2 to TRBJ2-5; 9 bases line up with TRBD1. Germline CDR1 and CDR2: SNHLY and FYNNEI. V shed 10 bases and J 5 bases; nucleotides not matched to a gene: 5. CDR3 length: 12 residues. Here the CDR3 DNA reads TGTGCCACCACAGGGGGCAGGGAGACCCAGTACTTC. Protein: CATTGGRETQYF.

The rearrangement links TRBV13 to TRBJ2-2; a weak D match, TRBD1 (6 bases). The CDR3 covers 15 residues. Germline V lookup: CDR1 PRHDT, CDR2 FYEKMQ (reference sequence). V was clipped by 1 base and J by 4 bases, with 10 bases between them. The CDR3 DNA reads as TGTGCCAGCAGCTTAGATTCCAGGGGCACCGGGGAGCTGTTTTTT. The encoded protein is CASSLDSRGTGELFF.

CDR3 sequence reads: CASSLGEASGNTIYF. The CDR3 DNA follows: TGTGCCAGCAGCCTCGGGGAGGCCTCTGGAAACACCATATATTTT. The chain carries TRBV7-9 and TRBJ1-3; D unclear. Between the trimmed V and J ends, which lost 5 bases and 0 bases, there was a span of 11 bases. Per the germline V gene, CDR1 is SEHNR and CDR2 is FQNEAQ (reference sequence). This CDR3 region has 15 residues.

This clone is a singleton in its sample. The chain is built from TRBV6-6 and TRBJ2-7; 9 bases are a match to TRBD1. The V gene end was trimmed by 6 bases and the J gene end by 5 bases; junction bases not matched to a gene: 8. CDR1 is MNHNY and CDR2 is SVGAGI in the germline V gene (reference sequence). The CDR3 runs to 14 residues. Here the CDR3 DNA reads TGTGCCAGCAGCCTAAGGGACAGGGTTAACGAGCAGTACTTC. Translation: CASSLRDRVNEQYF.

This clone was seen repeatedly, ten times or more. The rearrangement links TRBV6-6 to TRBJ2-2, with TRBD1 as a possible D gene (5 bases). Trimming took 4 bases from V and 3 from J, leaving 6 bases between them. This CDR3 spans 13 amino acids. Germline V CDR1 and CDR2: MNHNY, SVGAGI (reference sequence). For the CDR3, the DNA is TGTGCCAGCAGTTCCAGGGACACCGGGGAGCTGTTTTTT. It codes for CASSSRDTGELFF.

This chain uses TRBV7-2 with TRBJ2-7; D is uncertain. Germline loops: CDR1 SGHTA, CDR2 FQGNSA. The CDR3 has 14 amino acids. The V end lost 3 bases, the J end lost 3 bases, and 12 bases lay between the germline ends. The CDR3 here is CASSFTRNLYEQYF. The CDR3 nucleotides read TGTGCCAGCAGCTTCACGAGAAACCTCTACGAGCAGTACTTC.

In its sample, this clone was seen a few times. The chain couples TRBV29-1 to TRBJ2-7; D is perhaps TRBD2 (6 bases). CDR1 SQVTM and CDR2 ANQGSEA come from the germline V gene. The germline V and J ends were trimmed by 5 bases and 6 bases, with 17 bases remaining between them. This CDR3 is 13 amino acids long. The CDR3, as DNA: TGCAGCGTTCCTCTGGGGGGTGCGGGCGAGCAGTACTTC. Translated, it gives CSVPLGGAGEQYF.

The rearrangement links TRBV27 to TRBJ1-1, with 7 bases lining up with TRBD1. The CDR3 runs 15 residues. Germline V lookup: CDR1 MNHEY, CDR2 SMNVEV (reference sequence). V lost 6 bases and J lost 5; bases outside the gene matches: 12. This CDR3 is CASRLQGPSRTEAFF. In DNA form, the CDR3 reads TGTGCCAGCAGGTTACAGGGGCCCAGTAGAACTGAAGCTTTCTTT.

V usage is TRBV5-6 and J usage is TRBJ2-3; tentative D call: TRBD1 (5 bases). Between the trimmed V and J ends, which lost 5 bases and 0 bases, there was a span of 13 bases. Germline V gene lookup returns CDR1 SGHDT and CDR2 YYEEEE. The length of the CDR3 is 15 residues. CDR3 in DNA: TGTGCCAGCAGTTCAGGGTTGATTAGCACAGATACGCAGTATTTT. This gives the protein CASSSGLISTDTQYF.

This chain connects TRBV7-9 to TRBJ1-4; D is uncertain. V was pared by 5 bases and J by 1 base, with 11 bases between. CDR1 SEHNR and CDR2 FQNEAQ come from the germline V gene (reference sequence). This CDR3 has 15 residues. DNA for the CDR3: TGTGCCAGCAGCACTAGAACGGGAACTAATGAAAAACTGTTTTTT. It is translated as CASSTRTGTNEKLFF.